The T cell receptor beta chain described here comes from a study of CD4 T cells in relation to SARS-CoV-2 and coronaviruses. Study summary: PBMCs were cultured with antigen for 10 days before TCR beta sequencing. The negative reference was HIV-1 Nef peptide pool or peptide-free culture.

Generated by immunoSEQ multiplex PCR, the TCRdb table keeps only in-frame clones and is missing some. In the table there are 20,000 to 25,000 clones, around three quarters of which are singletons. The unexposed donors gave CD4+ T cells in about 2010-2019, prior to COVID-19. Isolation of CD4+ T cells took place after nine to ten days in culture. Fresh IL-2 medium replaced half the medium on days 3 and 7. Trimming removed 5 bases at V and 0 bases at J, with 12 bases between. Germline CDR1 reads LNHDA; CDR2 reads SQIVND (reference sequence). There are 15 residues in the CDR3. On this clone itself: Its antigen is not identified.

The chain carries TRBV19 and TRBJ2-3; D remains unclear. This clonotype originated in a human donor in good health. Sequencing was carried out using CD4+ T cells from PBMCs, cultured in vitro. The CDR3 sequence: CASSPRPTSTDTQYF. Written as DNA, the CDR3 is TGTGCCAGTAGTCCAAGACCGACGAGCACAGATACGCAGTATTTT. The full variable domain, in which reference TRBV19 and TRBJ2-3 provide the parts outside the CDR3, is DGGITQSPKYLFRKEGQNVTLSCEQNLNHDAMYWYRQDPGQGLRLIYYSQIVNDFQKGDIAEGYSVSREKKESFPLTVTSAQKNPTAFYLCASSPRPTSTDTQYFGPGTRLTVL.